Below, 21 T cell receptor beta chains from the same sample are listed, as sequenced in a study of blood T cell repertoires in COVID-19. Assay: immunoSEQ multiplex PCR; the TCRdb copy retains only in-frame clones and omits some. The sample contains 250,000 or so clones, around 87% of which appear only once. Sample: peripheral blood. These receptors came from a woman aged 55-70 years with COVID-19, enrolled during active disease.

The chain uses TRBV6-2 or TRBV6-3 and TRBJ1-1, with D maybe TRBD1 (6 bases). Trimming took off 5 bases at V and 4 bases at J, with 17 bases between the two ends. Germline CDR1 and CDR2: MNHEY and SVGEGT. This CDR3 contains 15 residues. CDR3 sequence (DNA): TGTGCCAGCAGTAAACCCCAGGGGCTTGCCACTGAAGCTTTCTTT. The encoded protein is CASSKPQGLATEAFF.

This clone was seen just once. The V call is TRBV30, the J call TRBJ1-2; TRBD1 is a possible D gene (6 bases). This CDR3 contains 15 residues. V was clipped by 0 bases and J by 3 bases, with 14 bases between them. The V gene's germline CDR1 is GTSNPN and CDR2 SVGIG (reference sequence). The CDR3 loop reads CAWSVWVQGHYGYTF. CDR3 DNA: TGTGCCTGGAGTGTATGGGTACAGGGACACTATGGCTACACCTTC.

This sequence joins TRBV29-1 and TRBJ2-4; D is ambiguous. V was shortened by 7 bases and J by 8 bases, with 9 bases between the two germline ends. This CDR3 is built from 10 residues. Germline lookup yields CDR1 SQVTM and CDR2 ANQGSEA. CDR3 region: CSAVRDIQYF. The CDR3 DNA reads TGCAGCGCCGTGCGTGACATTCAGTACTTC.

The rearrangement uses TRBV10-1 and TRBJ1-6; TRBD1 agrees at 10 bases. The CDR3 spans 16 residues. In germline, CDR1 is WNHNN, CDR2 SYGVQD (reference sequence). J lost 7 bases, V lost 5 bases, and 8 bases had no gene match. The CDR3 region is CASSTGTGECNSPLHF. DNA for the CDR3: TGCGCCAGCAGTACCGGGACAGGGGAGTGCAATTCACCCCTCCACTTT.

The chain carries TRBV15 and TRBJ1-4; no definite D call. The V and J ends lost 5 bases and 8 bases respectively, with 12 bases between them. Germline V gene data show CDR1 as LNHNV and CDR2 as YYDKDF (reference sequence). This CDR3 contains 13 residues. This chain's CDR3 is CATSVLTGEKLFF. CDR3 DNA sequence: TGTGCCACCAGCGTTCTAACGGGGGAAAAACTGTTTTTT.

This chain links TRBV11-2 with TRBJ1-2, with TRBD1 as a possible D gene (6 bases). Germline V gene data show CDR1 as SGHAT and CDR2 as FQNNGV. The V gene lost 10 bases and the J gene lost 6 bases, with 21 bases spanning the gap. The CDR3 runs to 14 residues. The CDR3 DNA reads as TGTGCCACCAACGTGGACAGTCTCGGAGATGGCTACACCTTC. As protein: CATNVDSLGDGYTF.

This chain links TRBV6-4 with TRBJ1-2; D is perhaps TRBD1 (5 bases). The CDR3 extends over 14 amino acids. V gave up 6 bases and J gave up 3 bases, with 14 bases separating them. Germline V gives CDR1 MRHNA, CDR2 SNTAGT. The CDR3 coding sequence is TGTGCCAGCAGCGTGACAGCCAACGACTATGGCTACACCTTC. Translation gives CASSVTANDYGYTF.

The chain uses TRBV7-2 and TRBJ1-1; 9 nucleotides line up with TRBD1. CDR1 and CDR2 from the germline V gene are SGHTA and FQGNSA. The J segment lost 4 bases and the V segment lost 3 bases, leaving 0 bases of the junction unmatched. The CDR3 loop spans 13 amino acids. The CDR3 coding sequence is TGTGCCAGCAGCTTGACAGGGGGCACTGAAGCTTTCTTT. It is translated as CASSLTGGTEAFF.

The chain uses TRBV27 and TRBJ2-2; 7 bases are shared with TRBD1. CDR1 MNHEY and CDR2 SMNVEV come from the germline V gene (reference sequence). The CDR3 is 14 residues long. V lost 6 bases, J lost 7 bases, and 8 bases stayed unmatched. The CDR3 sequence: CASSSDRHVGELFF. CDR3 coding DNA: TGTGCCAGCAGCTCGGACAGGCATGTCGGGGAGCTGTTTTTT.

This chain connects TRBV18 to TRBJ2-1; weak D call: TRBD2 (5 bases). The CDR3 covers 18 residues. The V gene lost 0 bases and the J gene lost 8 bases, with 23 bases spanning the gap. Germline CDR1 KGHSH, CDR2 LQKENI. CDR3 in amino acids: CASSPPVGGETTYYEQFF. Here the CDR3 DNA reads TGTGCCAGCTCACCACCGGTCGGTGGGGAGACGACGTACTATGAGCAGTTCTTC.

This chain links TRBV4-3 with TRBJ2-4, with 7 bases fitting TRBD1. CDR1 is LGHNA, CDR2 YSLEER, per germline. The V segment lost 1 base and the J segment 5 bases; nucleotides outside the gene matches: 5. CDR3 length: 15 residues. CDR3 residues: CASSQAQGVQNIQYF. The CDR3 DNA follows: TGCGCCAGCAGCCAAGCTCAGGGGGTCCAAAACATTCAGTACTTC.

DNA for the CDR3: TGTGCCAGCGGGAATCTCGGACAGAGCAATCAGCCCCAGCATTTT. It specifies CASGNLGQSNQPQHF. The chain has TRBV3-1 (or the pseudogene TRBV3-2) and TRBJ1-5, with a weak D call TRBD1 (6 bases). Deletions cut 8 bases from V and 1 base from J, with 15 bases between. CDR1 LGHDT and CDR2 YNNKEL come from the germline V gene (reference sequence). The CDR3 is 15 residues long.

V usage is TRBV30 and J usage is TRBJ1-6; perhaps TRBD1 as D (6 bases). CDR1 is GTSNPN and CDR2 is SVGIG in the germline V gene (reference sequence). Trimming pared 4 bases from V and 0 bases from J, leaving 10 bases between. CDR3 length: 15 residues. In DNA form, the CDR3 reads TGTGCCTGGAACAGGGATTCCTCCTATAATTCACCCCTCCACTTT. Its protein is CAWNRDSSYNSPLHF.

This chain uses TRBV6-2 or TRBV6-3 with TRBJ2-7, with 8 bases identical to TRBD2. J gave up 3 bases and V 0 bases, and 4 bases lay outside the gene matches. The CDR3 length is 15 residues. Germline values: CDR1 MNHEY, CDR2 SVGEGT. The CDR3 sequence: CASSYSLTSGYEQYF. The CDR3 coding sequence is TGTGCCAGCAGTTACTCGCTCACTAGCGGCTACGAGCAGTACTTC.

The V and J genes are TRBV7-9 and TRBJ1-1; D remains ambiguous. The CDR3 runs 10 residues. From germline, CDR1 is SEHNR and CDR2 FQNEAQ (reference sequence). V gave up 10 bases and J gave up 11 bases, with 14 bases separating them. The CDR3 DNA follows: TGTGCCACCCTCCTGAGGGAGGCTTTCTTT. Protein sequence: CATLLREAFF.

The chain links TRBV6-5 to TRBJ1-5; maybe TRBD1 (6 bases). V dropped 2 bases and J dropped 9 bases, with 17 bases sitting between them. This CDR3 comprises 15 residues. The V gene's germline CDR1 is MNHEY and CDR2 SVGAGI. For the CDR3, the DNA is TGTGCCAGCAGTTACGCTGATCCAGGGGTCTGGCCCCAGCATTTT. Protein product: CASSYADPGVWPQHF.

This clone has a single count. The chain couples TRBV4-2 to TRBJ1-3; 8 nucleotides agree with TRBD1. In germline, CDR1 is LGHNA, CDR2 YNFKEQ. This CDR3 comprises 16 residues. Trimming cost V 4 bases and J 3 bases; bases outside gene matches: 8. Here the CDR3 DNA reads TGTGCCAGCAGCCGATCAACAGGGGGTAATGGAAACACCATATATTTT. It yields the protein CASSRSTGGNGNTIYF.

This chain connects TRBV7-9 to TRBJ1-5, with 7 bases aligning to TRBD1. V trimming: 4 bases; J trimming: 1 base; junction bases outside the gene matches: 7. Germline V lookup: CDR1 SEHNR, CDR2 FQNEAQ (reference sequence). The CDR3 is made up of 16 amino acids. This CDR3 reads CASSSGGSVSNQPQHF. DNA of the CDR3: TGTGCCAGCAGCTCAGGGGGGTCGGTGAGCAATCAGCCCCAGCATTTT.

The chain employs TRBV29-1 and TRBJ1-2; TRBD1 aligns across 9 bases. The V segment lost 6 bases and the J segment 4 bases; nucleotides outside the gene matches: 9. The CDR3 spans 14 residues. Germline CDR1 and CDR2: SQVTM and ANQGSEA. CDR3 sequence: CSVPGQGFSYGYTF. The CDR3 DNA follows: TGCAGCGTGCCGGGACAGGGATTTTCCTATGGCTACACCTTC.

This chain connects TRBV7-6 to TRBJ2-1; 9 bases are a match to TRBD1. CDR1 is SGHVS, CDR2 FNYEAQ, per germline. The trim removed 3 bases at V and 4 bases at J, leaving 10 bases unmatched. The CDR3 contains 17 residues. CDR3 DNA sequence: TGTGCCAGCAGCTTGGTGGGACAGGGAACCTCATACAATGAGCAGTTCTTC. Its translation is CASSLVGQGTSYNEQFF.

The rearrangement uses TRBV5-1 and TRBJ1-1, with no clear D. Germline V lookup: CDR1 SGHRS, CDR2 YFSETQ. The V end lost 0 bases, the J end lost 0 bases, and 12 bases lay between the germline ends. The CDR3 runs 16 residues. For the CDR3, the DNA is TGCGCCAGCAGCTTGGTTAAGCATAATATGAACACTGAAGCTTTCTTT. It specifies CASSLVKHNMNTEAFF.